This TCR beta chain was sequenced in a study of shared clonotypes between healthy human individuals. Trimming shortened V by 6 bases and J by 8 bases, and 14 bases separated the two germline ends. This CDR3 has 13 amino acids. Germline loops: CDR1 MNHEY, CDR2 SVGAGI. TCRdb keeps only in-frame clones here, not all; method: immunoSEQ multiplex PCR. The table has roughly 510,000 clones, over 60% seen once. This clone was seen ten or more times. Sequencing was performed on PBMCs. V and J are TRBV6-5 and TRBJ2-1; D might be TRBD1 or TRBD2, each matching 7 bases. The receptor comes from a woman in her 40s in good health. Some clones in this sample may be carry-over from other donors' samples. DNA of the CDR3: TGTGCCAGCAGACCACAGGGGAGGGATGAGCAGTTCTTC. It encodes CASRPQGRDEQFF.